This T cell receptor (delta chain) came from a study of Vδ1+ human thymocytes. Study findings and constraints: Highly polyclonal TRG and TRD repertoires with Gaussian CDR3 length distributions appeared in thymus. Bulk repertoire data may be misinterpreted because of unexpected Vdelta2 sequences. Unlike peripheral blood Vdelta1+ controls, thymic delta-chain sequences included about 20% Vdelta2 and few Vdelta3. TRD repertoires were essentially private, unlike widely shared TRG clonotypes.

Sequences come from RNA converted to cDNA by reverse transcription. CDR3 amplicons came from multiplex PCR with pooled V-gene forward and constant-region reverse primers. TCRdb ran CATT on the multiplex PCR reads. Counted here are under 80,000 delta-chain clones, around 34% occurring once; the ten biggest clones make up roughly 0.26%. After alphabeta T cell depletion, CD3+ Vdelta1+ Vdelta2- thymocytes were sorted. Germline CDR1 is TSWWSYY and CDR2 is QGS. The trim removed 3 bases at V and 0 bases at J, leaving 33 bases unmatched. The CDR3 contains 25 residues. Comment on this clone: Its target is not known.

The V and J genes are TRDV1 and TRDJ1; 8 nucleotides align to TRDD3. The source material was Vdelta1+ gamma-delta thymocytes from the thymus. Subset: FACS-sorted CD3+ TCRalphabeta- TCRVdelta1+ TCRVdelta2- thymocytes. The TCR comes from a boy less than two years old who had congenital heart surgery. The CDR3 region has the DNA TGTGCTCTTGGGGATTTCTACCTACGTACTACTGGGGGTATGACCTCCCTTTTTTACACCGATAAACTCATCTTT. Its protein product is CALGDFYLRTTGGMTSLFYTDKLIF.